The next 20 T cell receptor beta chains were all read from a single sample in a study of beta chain features in type 1 diabetes. Expressed TCRB transcripts were sequenced because the isolated RNA had all been reverse transcribed beforehand. The protocol was immunoSEQ multiplex PCR, while the TCRdb copy is restricted to in-frame clones and leaves out a portion. In the table there are about 360,000 clones, around an eighth of which are singletons. Material for sequencing was naive CD4+ T cells from blood. Receptor source: a young man in good health.

J is TRBJ2-5 and V is TRBV27; 7 nucleotides line up with TRBD2. V shed 3 bases and J 9 bases; nucleotides not matched to a gene: 16. The CDR3 is made up of 16 amino acids. Germline CDR1 and CDR2: MNHEY and SMNVEV (reference sequence). DNA of the CDR3: TGTGCCAGCAGTTTCGCTAGCGGTCGCGGCCAAGAACCCCAGTACTTC. Translation: CASSFASGRGQEPQYF.

The V and J genes are TRBV21-1 and TRBJ2-2; whether TRBD2, the table's D call, matches the DNA was not checked. TRBV21-1 is a recognized pseudogene. The CDR3 totals 15 residues. The CDR3 nucleotides are TGTGCCAGCAGCAAAGGACTAGTCAACACCGGGGAGCTGTTTTTT. It encodes CASSKGLVNTGELFF.

The chain is built from TRBV7-9 and TRBJ1-1; tentative D call: TRBD1 (5 bases). With 7 bases removed from V and 1 base from J, the gap between germline ends came to 16 bases. The V gene's germline CDR1 is SEHNR and CDR2 FQNEAQ (reference sequence). There are 15 residues in the CDR3. The CDR3 DNA reads TGTGCCAGCACCCGACCGATCACAGGGAACACTGAAGCTTTCTTT. This gives the protein CASTRPITGNTEAFF.

The chain couples TRBV10-3 to TRBJ2-1; 10 bases map to TRBD2. The CDR3 is 18 amino acids. Per the germline V gene, CDR1 is ENHRY and CDR2 is SYGVKD. J was trimmed by 0 bases and V by 4 bases; bases with no gene match: 9. Here the CDR3 DNA reads TGTGCCATCAGTGGATCCGGAGCTAGCGGGAGCTCCTACAATGAGCAGTTCTTC. Its protein product is CAISGSGASGSSYNEQFF.

This rearrangement joins TRBV7-9 to TRBJ1-4; 7 bases fit TRBD1. V lost 1 base to trimming and J lost 2 bases; unmatched junction nucleotides: 7. The CDR3 has 17 amino acids. Germline V lookup: CDR1 SEHNR, CDR2 FQNEAQ (reference sequence). CDR3 sequence reads: CASSLGAAGGTNEKLFF. The CDR3 nucleotides are TGTGCCAGCAGCTTAGGCGCCGCAGGGGGGACTAATGAAAAACTGTTTTTT. Filled out from reference TRBV7-9 and TRBJ1-4, the complete variable domain reads DTGVSQNPRHKITKRGQNVTFRCDPISEHNRLYWYRQTLGQGPEFLTYFQNEAQLEKSRLLSDRFSAERPKGSFSTLEIQRTEQGDSAMYLCASSLGAAGGTNEKLFFGSGTQLSVL.

This clone came up a few times. The genes are TRBV7-9 and TRBJ2-7; D perhaps matches TRBD1 (6 bases). The germline CDR1 and CDR2 sequences are SEHNR and FQNEAQ (reference sequence). V lost 5 bases to trimming and J lost 6 bases, with 14 bases between them. CDR3 length: 13 residues. CDR3 residues: CASSTGTPREQYF. CDR3 DNA sequence: TGTGCCAGCAGCACTGGGACACCCCGCGAGCAGTACTTC.

This chain links TRBV6-5 with TRBJ2-3, with D possibly TRBD2 on 6 matching bases. The CDR3 extends over 15 amino acids. In germline, CDR1 is MNHEY, CDR2 SVGAGI. Trimming removed 0 bases from V and 5 bases from J, with 12 bases in between. CDR3: CASSYSRLAIDTQYF. The CDR3 region has the DNA TGTGCCAGCAGTTACTCGAGGCTAGCGATAGATACGCAGTATTTT.

The rearrangement joins TRBV7-3 to TRBJ2-7; perhaps TRBD1 as D (6 bases). This CDR3 spans 14 amino acids. The V and J ends lost 5 bases and 0 bases respectively, with 11 bases between them. Looked up from germline, CDR1 is SGHTA and CDR2 is FQGTGA. CDR3 in amino acids: CASSQGPSSYEQYF. DNA of the CDR3: TGTGCCAGCAGCCAGGGGCCGAGCTCCTACGAGCAGTACTTC.

This clone was seen more than once but under ten times. The chain is built from TRBV7-2 and TRBJ1-5; D gene unclear. This CDR3 has 15 amino acids. Germline CDR1 is SGHTA and CDR2 is FQGNSA. The V end was cut by 5 bases, the J end by 7 bases, with 18 bases between. The chain's CDR3 is CASSPEVAGNQPQHF. The DNA of the CDR3 is TGTGCCAGCAGCCCGGAGGTGGCGGGGAACCAGCCCCAGCATTTT.

This clone has only a few counts. The chain links TRBV4-1 to TRBJ1-5; 8 nucleotides align to TRBD1. The CDR3 runs to 16 residues. The germline V gene encodes CDR1 MGHRA and CDR2 YSYEKL. Trimming took 3 bases from V and 6 from J; bases not matched to a gene: 10. The CDR3 sequence is CASSHPGRGQGQPQHF. The CDR3 DNA reads as TGCGCCAGCAGCCACCCCGGCAGGGGGCAAGGTCAGCCCCAGCATTTT.

DNA of the CDR3: TGTGCCTGGGCACCGGGGGAGACCCAGTACTTC. The encoded protein is CAWAPGETQYF. The chain uses TRBV30 and TRBJ2-5; D is perhaps TRBD2 (5 bases). Per germline, CDR1 GTSNPN and CDR2 SVGIG (reference sequence). The V and J ends lost 5 bases and 5 bases respectively, with 9 bases between them. The CDR3 covers 11 residues.

This rearrangement joins TRBV30 to TRBJ1-6; no clear D. The CDR3 is 13 amino acids. Trimming took 5 bases from V and 5 from J, leaving 10 bases between them. The germline V gene encodes CDR1 GTSNPN and CDR2 SVGIG (reference sequence). CDR3 in amino acids: CAWGRSDNSPLHF. DNA for the CDR3: TGTGCCTGGGGGAGGTCTGATAATTCACCCCTCCACTTT.

The rearrangement uses TRBV7-9 and TRBJ2-2, with 9 nucleotides matching TRBD1. CDR3 length equals 19 residues. Looked up from germline, CDR1 is SEHNR and CDR2 is FQNEAQ (reference sequence). With 5 bases clipped from V and 0 bases from J, the junction kept 13 bases outside the gene matches. The CDR3 spells CASSHPRDRAIPNTGELFF. For the CDR3, the DNA is TGTGCCAGCAGCCACCCGCGGGACAGGGCTATCCCGAACACCGGGGAGCTGTTTTTT.

This clone was seen more than once but under ten times. The genes are TRBV6-5 and TRBJ1-5; TRBD1 is a possible D gene (5 bases). This CDR3 region has 15 residues. Germline assignment: CDR1 MNHEY and CDR2 SVGAGI. V lost 4 bases to trimming and J lost 2 bases, with 12 bases between them. The CDR3 DNA follows: TGTGCCAGCAGTTGGCGAGGAGGGGGCAATCAGCCCCAGCATTTT. Amino acids: CASSWRGGGNQPQHF.

This clone was observed a few times. The V call is TRBV6-5, the J call TRBJ1-1; 7 bases are a match to TRBD1. The CDR3 length is 13 residues. The J segment lost 7 bases and the V segment lost 6 bases, leaving 8 bases of the junction unmatched. Germline CDR1 MNHEY, CDR2 SVGAGI. The CDR3 nucleotides read TGTGCCAGCAGCCTTCTCCGGGACAGTGAAGCTTTCTTT. Translated: CASSLLRDSEAFF.

This clone was seen only a few times. The rearrangement uses TRBV15 and TRBJ1-2; tentative D call: TRBD1 (6 bases). This CDR3 has 14 amino acids. V shed 5 bases and J shed 8 bases, with 18 bases lying between them. Germline CDR1 LNHNV, CDR2 YYDKDF (reference sequence). The CDR3 DNA reads TGTGCCACCAGCCGGACGATACAGGGTTCCGGCTACACCTTC. Translating it yields CATSRTIQGSGYTF.

This chain connects TRBV5-1 to TRBJ2-1; 9 nucleotides align to TRBD2. Germline V gene lookup returns CDR1 SGHRS and CDR2 YFSETQ. The CDR3 totals 15 residues. Trimming at V came to 0 bases and at J to 9 bases, leaving 7 bases not matched to a gene. CDR3 in DNA: TGCGCCAGCAGCTTGGCCCCTAGCGGGAATATTGAGCAGTTCTTC. Amino acids: CASSLAPSGNIEQFF.

V is TRBV11-3 and J is TRBJ2-1, with 8 bases matching TRBD1. Germline loops: CDR1 SGHNT, CDR2 YENEEA. This CDR3 has 15 amino acids. The V segment lost 5 bases and the J segment 2 bases; nucleotides outside the gene matches: 5. The CDR3: CASSVQGATYNEQFF. The DNA of the CDR3 is TGTGCCAGCAGCGTCCAGGGGGCCACCTACAATGAGCAGTTCTTC.

The J gene is TRBJ1-2, the V gene TRBV30; D is undetermined. The germline CDR1 and CDR2 sequences are GTSNPN and SVGIG (reference sequence). The CDR3 sequence is 13 residues long. Trimming left V 0 bases short and J 1 base short, with 6 bases between. CDR3: CAWSVRSNYGYTF. DNA for the CDR3: TGTGCCTGGAGTGTCCGGAGTAACTATGGCTACACCTTC. The full variable domain, completed using reference TRBV30 and TRBJ1-2, is SQTIHQWPATLVQPVGSPLSLECTVEGTSNPNLYWYRQAAGRGLQLLFYSVGIGQISSEVPQNLSASRPQDRQFILSSKKLLLSDSGFYLCAWSVRSNYGYTFGSGTRLTVV.

There are a few counts of this clone. The chain couples TRBV4-3 to TRBJ2-2; D might be TRBD1 (6 bases). The V gene lost 2 bases and the J gene lost 3 bases, with 13 bases spanning the gap. This CDR3 is 16 amino acids long. The germline CDR1 and CDR2 sequences are LGHNA and YSLEER. CDR3 loop: CASSQPGQIHTGELFF. DNA of the CDR3: TGCGCCAGCAGCCAACCCGGACAGATTCACACCGGGGAGCTGTTTTTT.